This TCR beta chain was retrieved from a study of T cells in localized non-small cell lung cancer. Comment on this clone: Antigen specificity is unknown.

Regarding the study as a whole: Of the top 100 tumor clones, median approximately 50 were in adjacent lung, approximately 29 among its top 100. Of the tissues analyzed, uninvolved adjacent lung showed maximal T cell clonality, greater than tumor. Elevated circulating T cell density in blood was associated with longer overall survival. It remains possible that heterogeneity exists, since only one tumor region was sequenced.

Produced via immunoSEQ multiplex PCR; TCRdb's table is partial and in-frame only. The data show tens of thousands of clones, with around 90% seen just once and about 6.7% held by the top ten. The CDR3 consists of 18 residues. V was clipped by 4 bases and J by 0 bases; unmatched bases: 11. Germline CDR1 is SGHNT and CDR2 is YYREEE (reference sequence). The chain joins TRBV5-4 to TRBJ1-1; 11 positions agree with TRBD1. The sequence was obtained from a male donor older than 55 with stage I squamous cell lung carcinoma. Sample: peripheral blood, taken before any cancer treatment. Here the CDR3 reads CASSRRTGGAGVNTEAFF. DNA of the CDR3: TGTGCCAGCAGCAGGAGGACAGGGGGCGCAGGGGTGAACACTGAAGCTTTCTTT.